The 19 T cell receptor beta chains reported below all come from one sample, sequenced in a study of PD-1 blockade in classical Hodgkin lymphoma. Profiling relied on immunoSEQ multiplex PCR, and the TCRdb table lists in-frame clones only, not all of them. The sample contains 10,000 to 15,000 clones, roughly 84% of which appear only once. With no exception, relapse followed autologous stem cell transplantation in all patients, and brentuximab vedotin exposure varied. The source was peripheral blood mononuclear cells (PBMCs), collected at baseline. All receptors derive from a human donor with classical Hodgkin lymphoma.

The CDR3 region is CASSSTGGTYEQYF. The CDR3 coding sequence is TGCGCCAGCAGCTCGACAGGCGGAACTTACGAGCAGTACTTC. The V gene is TRBV5-1, the J gene TRBJ2-7, with D perhaps TRBD1 (6 bases). Germline V gene lookup returns CDR1 SGHRS and CDR2 YFSETQ. CDR3 length: 14 amino acids. Trimming stripped 3 bases from V and 4 bases from J, with 14 bases between. The full variable domain, with the rest looked up from reference TRBV5-1 and TRBJ2-7, is KAGVTQTPRYLIKTRGQQVTLSCSPISGHRSVSWYQQTPGQGLQFLFEYFSETQRNKGNFPGRFSGRQFSNSRSEMNVSTLELGDSALYLCASSSTGGTYEQYFGPGTRLTVT.

CDR3 protein: CASNPKGPKEKLFF. CDR3 DNA: TGTGCCAGCAACCCCAAGGGTCCCAAAGAAAAACTGTTTTTT. V and J are TRBV6-6 and TRBJ1-4, with D unresolved. The germline CDR1 and CDR2 sequences are MNHNY and SVGAGI (reference sequence). V was clipped by 7 bases and J by 8 bases, with 17 bases between them. The CDR3 runs 14 residues.

The CDR3 DNA reads as TGTGCCAGCAGTTCAGGGGGACTAGCGGGGGGCCGAGGGAGAATGGAGCAGTTCTTC. It encodes CASSSGGLAGGRGRMEQFF. V is TRBV27 and J is TRBJ2-1, with TRBD2 identical over 15 bases. Per germline, CDR1 MNHEY and CDR2 SMNVEV (reference sequence). The CDR3 sequence is 19 residues long. V shed 4 bases and J 10 bases; nucleotides not matched to a gene: 17.

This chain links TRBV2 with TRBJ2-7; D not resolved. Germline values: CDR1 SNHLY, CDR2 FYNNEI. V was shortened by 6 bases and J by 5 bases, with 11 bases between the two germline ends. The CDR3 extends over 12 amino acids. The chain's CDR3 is CASRIAGHEQYV. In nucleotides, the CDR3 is TGTGCCAGCAGAATAGCAGGCCACGAGCAGTACGTC.

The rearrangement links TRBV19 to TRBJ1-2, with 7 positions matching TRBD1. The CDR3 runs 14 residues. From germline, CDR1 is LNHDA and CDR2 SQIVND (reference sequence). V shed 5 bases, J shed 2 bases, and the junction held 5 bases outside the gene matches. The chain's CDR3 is CASSPGTANYGYTF. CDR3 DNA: TGTGCCAGTAGTCCAGGGACAGCAAACTATGGCTACACCTTC.

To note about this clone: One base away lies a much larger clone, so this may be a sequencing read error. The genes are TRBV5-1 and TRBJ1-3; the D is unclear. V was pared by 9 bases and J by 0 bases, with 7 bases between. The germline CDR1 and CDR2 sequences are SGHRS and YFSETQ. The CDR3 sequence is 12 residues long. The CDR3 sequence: CANRLSGNTIYF. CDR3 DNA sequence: TGCGCCAACCGGCTCTCTGGAAACACCATATATTTT.

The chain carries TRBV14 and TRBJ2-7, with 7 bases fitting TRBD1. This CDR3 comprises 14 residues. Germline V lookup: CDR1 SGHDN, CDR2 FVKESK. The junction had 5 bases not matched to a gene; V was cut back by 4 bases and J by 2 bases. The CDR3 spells CASSPEGTAYEQYF. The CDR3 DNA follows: TGTGCCAGCAGCCCCGAAGGGACAGCCTACGAGCAGTACTTC.

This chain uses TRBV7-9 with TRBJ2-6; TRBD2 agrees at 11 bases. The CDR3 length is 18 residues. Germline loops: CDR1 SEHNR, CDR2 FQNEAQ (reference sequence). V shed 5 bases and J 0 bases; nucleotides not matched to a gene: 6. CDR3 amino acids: CASSHGLAGPSGANVLTF. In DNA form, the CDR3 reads TGTGCCAGCAGCCACGGACTAGCGGGTCCCTCTGGGGCCAACGTCCTGACTTTC.

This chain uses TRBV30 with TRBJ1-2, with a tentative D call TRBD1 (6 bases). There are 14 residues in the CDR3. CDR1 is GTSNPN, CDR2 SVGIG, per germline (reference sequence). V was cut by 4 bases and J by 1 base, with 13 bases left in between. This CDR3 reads CAWTAGTLNYGYTF. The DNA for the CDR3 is TGTGCCTGGACCGCCGGGACACTTAACTATGGCTACACCTTC. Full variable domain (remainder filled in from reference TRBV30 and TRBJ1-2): SQTIHQWPATLVQPVGSPLSLECTVEGTSNPNLYWYRQAAGRGLQLLFYSVGIGQISSEVPQNLSASRPQDRQFILSSKKLLLSDSGFYLCAWTAGTLNYGYTFGSGTRLTVV.

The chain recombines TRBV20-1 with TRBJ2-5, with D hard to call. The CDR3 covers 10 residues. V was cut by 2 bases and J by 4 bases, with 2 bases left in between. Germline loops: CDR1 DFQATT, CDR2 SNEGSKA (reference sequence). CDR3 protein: CSARLETQYF. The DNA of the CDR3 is TGCAGTGCTAGACTAGAGACCCAGTACTTC.

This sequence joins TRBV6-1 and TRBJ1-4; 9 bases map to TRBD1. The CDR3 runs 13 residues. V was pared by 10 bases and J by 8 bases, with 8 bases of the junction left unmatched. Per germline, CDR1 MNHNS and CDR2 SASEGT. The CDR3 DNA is TGTGCCACCTTGGGACAGGGTTTAGAAAAACTGTTTTTT. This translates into CATLGQGLEKLFF.

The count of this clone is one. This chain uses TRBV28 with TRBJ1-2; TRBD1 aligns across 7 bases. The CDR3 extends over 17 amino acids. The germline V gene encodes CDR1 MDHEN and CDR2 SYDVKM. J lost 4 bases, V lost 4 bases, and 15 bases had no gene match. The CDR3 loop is CASSSQLTGSEGYGYTF. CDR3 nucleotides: TGTGCCAGCAGTTCACAACTGACAGGGTCGGAGGGCTATGGCTACACCTTC.

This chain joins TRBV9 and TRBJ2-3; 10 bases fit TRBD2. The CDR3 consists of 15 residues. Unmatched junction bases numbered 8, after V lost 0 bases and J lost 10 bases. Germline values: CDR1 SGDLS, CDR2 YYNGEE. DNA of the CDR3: TGTGCCAGCAGCGTAGACCTAGCGGGGGAACAATCGCAGTATTTT. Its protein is CASSVDLAGEQSQYF.

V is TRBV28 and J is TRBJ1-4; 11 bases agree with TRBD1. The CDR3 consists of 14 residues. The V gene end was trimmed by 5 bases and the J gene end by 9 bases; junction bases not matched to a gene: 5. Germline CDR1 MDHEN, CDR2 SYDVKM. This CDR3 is CASSGDRGIQKLFF. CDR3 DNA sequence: TGTGCCAGCAGTGGGGACAGGGGGATCCAAAAACTGTTTTTT.

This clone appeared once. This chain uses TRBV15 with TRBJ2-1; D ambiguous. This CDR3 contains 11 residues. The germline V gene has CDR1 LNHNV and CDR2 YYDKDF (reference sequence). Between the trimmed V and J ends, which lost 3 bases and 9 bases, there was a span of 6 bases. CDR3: CATSRTLEQFF. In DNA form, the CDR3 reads TGTGCCACCAGCAGGACTCTTGAGCAGTTCTTC.

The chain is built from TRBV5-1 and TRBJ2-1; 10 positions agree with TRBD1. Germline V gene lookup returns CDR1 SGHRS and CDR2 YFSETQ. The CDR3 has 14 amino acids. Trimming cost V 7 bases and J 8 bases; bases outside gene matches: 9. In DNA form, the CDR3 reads TGCGCCAGCGGCCAGACAGGGGGCTTGGATGAGCAGTTCTTC. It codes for CASGQTGGLDEQFF.

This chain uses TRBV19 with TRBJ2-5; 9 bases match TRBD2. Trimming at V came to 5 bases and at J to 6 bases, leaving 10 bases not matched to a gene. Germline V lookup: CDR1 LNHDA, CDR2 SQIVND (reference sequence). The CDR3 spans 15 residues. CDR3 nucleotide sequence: TGTGCCAGTAGTTCCTCAGCGGGAGGCTTGAAGACCCAGTACTTC. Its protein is CASSSSAGGLKTQYF. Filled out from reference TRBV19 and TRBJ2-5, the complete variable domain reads DGGITQSPKYLFRKEGQNVTLSCEQNLNHDAMYWYRQDPGQGLRLIYYSQIVNDFQKGDIAEGYSVSREKKESFPLTVTSAQKNPTAFYLCASSSSAGGLKTQYFGPGTRLLVL.

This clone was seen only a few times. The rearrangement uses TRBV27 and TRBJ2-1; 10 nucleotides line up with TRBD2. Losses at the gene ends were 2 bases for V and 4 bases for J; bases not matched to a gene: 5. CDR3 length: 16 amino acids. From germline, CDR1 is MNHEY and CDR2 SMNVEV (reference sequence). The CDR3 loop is CASSLRLAGVYNEQFF. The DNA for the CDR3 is TGTGCCAGCAGTTTAAGACTAGCGGGCGTATACAATGAGCAGTTCTTC.

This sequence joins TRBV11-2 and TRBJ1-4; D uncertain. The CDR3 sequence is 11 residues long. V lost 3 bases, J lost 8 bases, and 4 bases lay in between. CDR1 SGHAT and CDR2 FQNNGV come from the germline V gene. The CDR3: CASSLGEKLFF. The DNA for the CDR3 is TGTGCCAGCAGCTTGGGCGAAAAACTGTTTTTT. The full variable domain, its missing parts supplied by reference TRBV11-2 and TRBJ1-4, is EAGVAQSPRYKIIEKRQSVAFWCNPISGHATLYWYQQILGQGPKLLIQFQNNGVVDDSQLPKDRFSAERLKGVDSTLKIQPAKLEDSAVYLCASSLGEKLFFGSGTQLSVL.